The rows below give T cell receptor beta chains drawn from one sample of a study of shared clonotypes between healthy human individuals. Repertoires were generated with immunoSEQ multiplex PCR, while TCRdb's copy carries only in-frame clones and drops some. The table records under 650,000 clones, 96% of them present only once. Material for sequencing was naive CD4+ T cells sorted from blood. Receptor source: a woman in her 30s in good health. The CDR3 runs from the conserved cysteine through the conserved F or W. Each record gives: D gene, clone size, J gene, V gene, CDR3 protein, CDR3 DNA. The D gene is left open where the match is weak. Clone size is given for some rows only: seen once, a few or many times, or a class if the clone is expanded.

d_call: TRBD1
clone_size: .
j_call: TRBJ2-7
v_call: TRBV28
cdr3_aa: CASLQGAYEQYF
cdr3_nt: TGTGCCAGCTTACAGGGGGCCTACGAGCAGTACTTC

d_call: TRBD1
clone_size: .
j_call: TRBJ2-1
v_call: TRBV19
cdr3_aa: CASRGQGNNEQFF
cdr3_nt: TGTGCCAGTCGGGGACAGGGAAACAATGAGCAGTTCTTC

d_call: .
clone_size: .
j_call: TRBJ1-2
v_call: TRBV5-1
cdr3_aa: CASSLDSFYGYTF
cdr3_nt: TGCGCCAGCAGCTTGGACAGCTTCTATGGCTACACCTTC

d_call: .
clone_size: .
j_call: TRBJ2-5
v_call: TRBV4-1
cdr3_aa: CASSDRPVTGETQYF
cdr3_nt: TGCGCCAGCAGCGACAGGCCCGTTACGGGGGAGACCCAGTACTTC

d_call: .
clone_size: .
j_call: TRBJ2-2
v_call: TRBV11-2
cdr3_aa: CASSLEGHGTGELFF
cdr3_nt: TGTGCCAGCAGCTTGGAGGGCCACGGCACCGGGGAGCTGTTTTTT

d_call: .
clone_size: .
j_call: TRBJ2-3
v_call: TRBV6-5
cdr3_aa: CASSYVVRRTDTQYF
cdr3_nt: TGTGCCAGCAGTTACGTAGTTCGTCGCACAGATACGCAGTATTTT

d_call: .
clone_size: .
j_call: TRBJ2-1
v_call: TRBV7-8
cdr3_aa: CASSIHNEQFF
cdr3_nt: TGTGCCAGCAGCATACACAATGAGCAGTTCTTC

d_call: .
clone_size: .
j_call: TRBJ2-5
v_call: TRBV28
cdr3_aa: CASRSRGLADQETQYF
cdr3_nt: TGTGCCAGCAGATCTCGTGGTTTAGCGGATCAAGAGACCCAGTACTTC

d_call: .
clone_size: .
j_call: TRBJ1-6
v_call: TRBV13
cdr3_aa: CASSLVESPLHF
cdr3_nt: TGTGCCAGCAGCTTAGTAGAGTCACCCCTCCACTTT

d_call: .
clone_size: .
j_call: TRBJ2-7
v_call: TRBV6-6
cdr3_aa: CASSPGPPGEQYF
cdr3_nt: TGTGCCAGCAGCCCGGGACCCCCAGGAGAGCAGTACTTC

d_call: TRBD1
clone_size: .
j_call: TRBJ2-2
v_call: TRBV18
cdr3_aa: CASSPLTGGSGGELFF
cdr3_nt: TGTGCCAGCTCACCTCTCACAGGGGGCTCGGGCGGGGAGCTGTTTTTT

d_call: TRBD1
clone_size: .
j_call: TRBJ1-2
v_call: TRBV27
cdr3_aa: CASSDRALSGYTF
cdr3_nt: TGTGCCAGCAGCGACAGGGCCCTTTCTGGCTACACCTTC

d_call: .
clone_size: .
j_call: TRBJ1-2
v_call: TRBV28
cdr3_aa: CASSLFGNGYTF
cdr3_nt: TGTGCCAGCAGTTTATTCGGAAACGGCTACACCTTC

d_call: .
clone_size: .
j_call: TRBJ2-1
v_call: TRBV7-8
cdr3_aa: CASRARGSYNEQFF
cdr3_nt: TGTGCCAGCAGAGCCCGGGGGTCCTACAATGAGCAGTTCTTC

d_call: .
clone_size: .
j_call: TRBJ2-7
v_call: TRBV6-5
cdr3_aa: CASSYSRDSYEQYF
cdr3_nt: TGTGCCAGCAGTTACTCGAGAGATTCCTACGAGCAGTACTTC

d_call: TRBD2
clone_size: .
j_call: TRBJ2-7
v_call: TRBV19
cdr3_aa: CASGTSGRYEQYF
cdr3_nt: TGTGCCAGTGGAACTAGCGGGAGGTACGAGCAGTACTTC

d_call: .
clone_size: .
j_call: TRBJ1-5
v_call: TRBV28
cdr3_aa: CASSVGGRDNQPQHF
cdr3_nt: TGTGCCAGCAGTGTAGGAGGGCGGGACAATCAGCCCCAGCATTTT

d_call: .
clone_size: .
j_call: TRBJ2-3
v_call: TRBV10-3
cdr3_aa: CAIRYTKGDTDTQYF
cdr3_nt: TGTGCCATCAGATATACCAAGGGGGACACAGATACGCAGTATTTT

d_call: TRBD1
clone_size: .
j_call: TRBJ2-7
v_call: TRBV29-1
cdr3_aa: CSVGARDSIYEQYF
cdr3_nt: TGCAGCGTTGGTGCACGGGACAGCATCTACGAGCAGTACTTC

d_call: .
clone_size: .
j_call: TRBJ1-3
v_call: TRBV29-1
cdr3_aa: CSVADDSFSGNTIYF
cdr3_nt: TGCAGCGTTGCCGATGACAGTTTCTCTGGAAACACCATATATTTT

d_call: .
clone_size: once
j_call: TRBJ2-1
v_call: TRBV10-2
cdr3_aa: CASRAYRTRDNEQFF
cdr3_nt: TGCGCCAGCAGAGCGTACAGGACCAGGGACAATGAGCAGTTCTTC

d_call: .
clone_size: .
j_call: TRBJ2-2
v_call: TRBV4-1
cdr3_aa: CASSQEGRRNTGELFF
cdr3_nt: TGCGCCAGCAGCCAAGAAGGGCGGAGGAACACCGGGGAGCTGTTTTTT

d_call: .
clone_size: .
j_call: TRBJ2-1
v_call: TRBV10-1
cdr3_aa: CASSDQGFREQFF
cdr3_nt: TGCGCCAGCAGTGACCAAGGATTTCGCGAGCAGTTCTTC

d_call: .
clone_size: .
j_call: TRBJ1-3
v_call: TRBV6-1
cdr3_aa: CASSEQGIDGNTIYF
cdr3_nt: TGTGCCAGCAGTGAACAGGGGATTGACGGAAACACCATATATTTT

d_call: TRBD2
clone_size: .
j_call: TRBJ2-7
v_call: TRBV7-3
cdr3_aa: CASSLSPAGVHEQYF
cdr3_nt: TGTGCCAGCAGCTTAAGCCCAGCGGGAGTCCACGAGCAGTACTTC

d_call: .
clone_size: .
j_call: TRBJ1-4
v_call: TRBV18
cdr3_aa: CASSPQTDEKLFF
cdr3_nt: TGTGCCAGCTCACCCCAGACTGACGAAAAACTGTTTTTT

d_call: TRBD1
clone_size: .
j_call: TRBJ2-7
v_call: TRBV13
cdr3_aa: CASSFLGQGSHEQYF
cdr3_nt: TGTGCCAGCAGCTTCCTAGGACAGGGCTCCCACGAGCAGTACTTC

d_call: TRBD1
clone_size: .
j_call: TRBJ1-5
v_call: TRBV18
cdr3_aa: CASSPTGGWDQPQHF
cdr3_nt: TGTGCCAGCTCACCTACAGGGGGCTGGGATCAGCCCCAGCATTTT

d_call: .
clone_size: .
j_call: TRBJ1-5
v_call: TRBV19
cdr3_aa: CASSSGGGNQPQHF
cdr3_nt: TGTGCCAGTAGTAGTGGGGGCGGCAATCAGCCCCAGCATTTT

d_call: .
clone_size: .
j_call: TRBJ1-1
v_call: TRBV19
cdr3_aa: CASSIDLDSEAFF
cdr3_nt: TGTGCCAGTAGTATAGATCTGGACAGTGAAGCTTTCTTT

d_call: TRBD1
clone_size: .
j_call: TRBJ2-5
v_call: TRBV2
cdr3_aa: CAGSGGSKTQYF
cdr3_nt: TGTGCCGGCTCAGGGGGATCTAAGACCCAGTACTTC

d_call: .
clone_size: once
j_call: TRBJ2-7
v_call: TRBV6-1
cdr3_aa: CASREDVWRYEQYF
cdr3_nt: TGTGCCAGCAGAGAGGATGTATGGAGGTACGAGCAGTACTTC

d_call: .
clone_size: .
j_call: TRBJ2-7
v_call: TRBV28
cdr3_aa: CASSRLYEQYF
cdr3_nt: TGTGCCAGCAGTAGGCTTTACGAGCAGTACTTC

d_call: TRBD1
clone_size: .
j_call: TRBJ2-7
v_call: TRBV28
cdr3_aa: CASRGPGTGPEQYF
cdr3_nt: TGTGCCAGCAGAGGTCCCGGGACAGGGCCCGAGCAGTACTTC

d_call: TRBD2
clone_size: .
j_call: TRBJ2-3
v_call: TRBV6-6
cdr3_aa: CASNYIAGNTDTQYF
cdr3_nt: TGTGCCAGCAACTACATAGCGGGGAACACAGATACGCAGTATTTT

d_call: .
clone_size: .
j_call: TRBJ1-1
v_call: TRBV11-2
cdr3_aa: CASSPVGGPTEAFF
cdr3_nt: TGTGCCAGCAGCCCTGTGGGGGGCCCAACTGAAGCTTTCTTT

d_call: .
clone_size: .
j_call: TRBJ1-1
v_call: TRBV7-9
cdr3_aa: CASSLVKGDTEAFF
cdr3_nt: TGTGCCAGCAGCTTAGTTAAGGGGGACACTGAAGCTTTCTTT

d_call: .
clone_size: .
j_call: TRBJ2-7
v_call: TRBV6-6
cdr3_aa: CASSYFGSTAFDEQYF
cdr3_nt: TGTGCCAGCAGTTATTTTGGGTCTACAGCTTTTGACGAGCAGTACTTC

d_call: .
clone_size: .
j_call: TRBJ2-5
v_call: TRBV5-1
cdr3_aa: CASSLRGARETQYF
cdr3_nt: TGCGCCAGCAGCTTGCGGGGGGCTCGGGAGACCCAGTACTTC

d_call: .
clone_size: .
j_call: TRBJ1-6
v_call: TRBV27
cdr3_aa: CASQALGSPLHF
cdr3_nt: TGTGCCAGCCAAGCCCTCGGTTCACCCCTCCACTTT

d_call: TRBD1
clone_size: .
j_call: TRBJ1-4
v_call: TRBV27
cdr3_aa: CASSRGRGQRNEKLFF
cdr3_nt: TGTGCCAGCAGTAGGGGAAGGGGACAGCGGAATGAAAAACTGTTTTTT